This is a list of T cell receptor beta chains from one sample in a study of T cell responses to AZD1222 COVID-19 vaccine. Produced via immunoSEQ multiplex PCR; TCRdb's table is partial and in-frame only. There are 130,000 to 150,000 clones in the sample; around 90% occur only once, and roughly 5.5% lies in the top ten. The input for sequencing was peripheral blood, taken on day 0 of AZD1222 vaccination. The receptors shown here come from an adult in good health. The CDR3 runs from the conserved cysteine through the conserved F or W. A D gene is named only where the DNA matches it firmly. The size field is filled for only some rows; it gives once, few, many or a size class.

V	D	J	size	CDR3	DNA
TRBV4-2	TRBD1	TRBJ2-7	NA	CASSQVGTGVYEQYF	TGTGCCAGCAGCCAAGTAGGGACAGGGGTCTACGAGCAGTACTTC
TRBV7-9	TRBD1	TRBJ2-7	NA	CASSFSGDRGFEQYF	TGTGCCAGCAGCTTTTCCGGCGACAGGGGGTTCGAGCAGTACTTC
TRBV6-2/TRBV6-3	NA	TRBJ1-5	once	CASSYSAREGNQPQHF	TGTGCCAGCAGTTACTCAGCCAGGGAAGGCAATCAGCCCCAGCATTTT
TRBV12-3/TRBV12-4	NA	TRBJ1-1	NA	CASSPNTEAFF	TGTGCCAGCAGCCCGAACACTGAAGCTTTCTTT
TRBV20-1	NA	TRBJ2-5	once	CSAGETQYF	TGCAGTGCGGGGGAGACCCAGTACTTC
TRBV2	NA	TRBJ1-6	NA	CASSEALREAAGWNSPLHF	TGTGCCAGCAGTGAAGCGCTTCGGGAGGCCGCCGGGTGGAATTCACCCCTCCACTTT
TRBV19	TRBD1	TRBJ2-1	NA	CASSNPGQGYNEQFF	TGTGCCAGTAGTAACCCGGGACAGGGCTACAATGAGCAGTTCTTC
TRBV19	TRBD1	TRBJ1-2	NA	CASSTQGADYGYTF	TGTGCCAGTAGTACCCAGGGGGCGGACTATGGCTACACCTTC
TRBV7-9	NA	TRBJ2-3	NA	CASSPLETDTQYF	TGTGCCAGCAGCCCCCTGGAAACAGATACGCAGTATTTT
TRBV28	TRBD1	TRBJ2-1	NA	CASNTYRGQGPNEQFF	TGTGCCAGCAATACGTACCGGGGACAGGGGCCCAATGAGCAGTTCTTC
TRBV28	TRBD1	TRBJ1-1	NA	CASTLTGARTEAFF	TGTGCCAGCACTTTAACAGGGGCTAGGACTGAAGCTTTCTTT
TRBV5-6	NA	TRBJ1-2	NA	CASSSSDLYGYTF	TGTGCCAGCAGCTCGAGTGATTTGTATGGCTACACCTTC
TRBV7-9	NA	TRBJ2-2	once	CASSSGYSGTTGELFF	TGTGCCAGCAGCTCGGGATATAGCGGAACCACCGGGGAGCTGTTTTTT
TRBV6-2/TRBV6-3	NA	TRBJ2-7	NA	CASSSSSYEQYF	TGTGCCAGCAGTTCCTCGAGCTACGAGCAGTACTTC
TRBV11-2	NA	TRBJ2-1	once	CASSLVPSQYNEQFF	TGTGCCAGCAGCTTAGTCCCTTCCCAGTACAATGAGCAGTTCTTC
TRBV7-8	TRBD1	TRBJ1-5	NA	CASSSPGQGNQPQHF	TGTGCCAGCAGCTCCCCGGGACAGGGTAATCAGCCCCAGCATTTT
TRBV7-2	NA	TRBJ1-3	NA	CASSLGLSGNTIYF	TGTGCCAGCAGCTTGGGGCTCTCTGGAAACACCATATATTTT
TRBV29-1	TRBD1	TRBJ1-2	once	CSAGTGASYGYTF	TGCAGCGCCGGGACAGGGGCATCCTATGGCTACACCTTC
TRBV5-1	TRBD2	TRBJ2-1	NA	CASSTSGSGNEQFF	TGCGCCAGCAGCACTAGCGGGAGTGGGAATGAGCAGTTCTTC
TRBV29-1	TRBD1	TRBJ1-1	NA	CSARTGIPEAFF	TGCAGCGCTAGGACAGGTATACCTGAAGCTTTCTTT
TRBV5-1	NA	TRBJ1-6	NA	CASKVTDNSPLHF	TGCGCCAGCAAGGTAACCGATAATTCACCCCTCCACTTT
TRBV10-3	NA	TRBJ1-6	NA	CAISESTPKGTPLHF	TGTGCCATCAGTGAGTCGACTCCTAAGGGGACACCCCTCCACTTT
TRBV7-2	NA	TRBJ1-5	NA	CASSPEAGPNQPQHF	TGTGCCAGCAGCCCCGAGGCGGGGCCCAATCAGCCCCAGCATTTT
TRBV13	TRBD2	TRBJ2-7	NA	CASSSGGLAGVEQYF	TGTGCCAGCAGCTCAGGAGGACTAGCGGGAGTCGAGCAGTACTTC
TRBV7-6	TRBD2	TRBJ2-1	NA	CASSPVWGAGGYNEQFF	TGTGCCAGCAGCCCTGTCTGGGGAGCGGGGGGGTACAATGAGCAGTTCTTC
TRBV9	NA	TRBJ2-1	NA	CASSVEPGSSYNEQFF	TGTGCCAGCAGCGTAGAACCAGGTTCCTCCTACAATGAGCAGTTCTTC